One and the same sample provided the 17 T cell receptor beta chains below, sequenced in a study of cytomegalovirus exposure and HLA in healthy donors. The primer mix had 60 Vbeta and 13 Jbeta primers. The method was immunoSEQ multiplex PCR; TCRdb's version includes in-frame clones alone and lacks a portion of them. The sample has roughly 180,000 clones, 84% seen once. The sample taken for sequencing was PBMCs. All receptors come from a man aged 25-45 years in good health and CMV-seronegative.

The chain uses TRBV10-2 and TRBJ2-2, with a possible D match to TRBD1 (5 bases). This CDR3 spans 14 amino acids. Germline V gene data show CDR1 as WSHSY and CDR2 as SAAADI. Trimming left V 10 bases short and J 3 bases short, with 15 bases between. The CDR3 nucleotides are TGCGCCACCCAACAGGCAACCGACACCGGGGAGCTGTTTTTT. Translating it yields CATQQATDTGELFF.

This rearrangement joins TRBV5-1 to TRBJ2-1, with 7 nucleotides matching TRBD2. The CDR3 contains 16 residues. J lost 0 bases, V lost 1 base, and 4 bases had no gene match. Looked up from germline, CDR1 is SGHRS and CDR2 is YFSETQ. The CDR3 loop is CASSLSGASSYNEQFF. CDR3 in DNA: TGCGCCAGCAGCTTGAGCGGGGCGAGCTCCTACAATGAGCAGTTCTTC.

This sequence joins TRBV2 and TRBJ2-5, with D perhaps TRBD2 (7 bases). The CDR3 totals 16 residues. V was trimmed by 6 bases and J by 4 bases, leaving 21 bases between them. Germline loops: CDR1 SNHLY, CDR2 FYNNEI. This chain's CDR3 is CASRGDGGGGGETQYF. The CDR3 bases are TGTGCCAGCAGGGGGGACGGGGGAGGGGGGGGAGAGACCCAGTACTTC.

This clone has only a few counts. This chain links TRBV19 with TRBJ1-5, with 7 bases identical to TRBD1. CDR3 length: 16 residues. The germline gives CDR1 LNHDA, CDR2 SQIVND (reference sequence). V shed 4 bases, J shed 1 base, and the junction held 7 bases outside the gene matches. The CDR3 DNA follows: TGTGCCAGTAGTACACGACAGGGTGCGAGCAATCAGCCCCAGCATTTT. Amino acids: CASSTRQGASNQPQHF.

The J gene is TRBJ2-1, the V gene TRBV29-1; tentative D call: TRBD2 (6 bases). Germline V gene lookup returns CDR1 SQVTM and CDR2 ANQGSEA. The CDR3 length is 14 residues. The V end was cut by 4 bases, the J end by 3 bases, with 13 bases between. The CDR3 spells CSVGGLALYNEQFF. In DNA form, the CDR3 reads TGCAGCGTTGGAGGGCTAGCGCTCTACAATGAGCAGTTCTTC.

The rearrangement links TRBV9 to TRBJ1-3; D possibly corresponds to TRBD1 (5 bases). This CDR3 has 14 residues. Trimming took off 4 bases at V and 3 bases at J, with 11 bases between the two ends. From germline, CDR1 is SGDLS and CDR2 YYNGEE. The CDR3 coding sequence is TGTGCCAGCAGCCAGGGTGCAGGTGGAAACACCATATATTTT. Translation gives CASSQGAGGNTIYF.

The gene calls are TRBV4-2 and TRBJ2-2; no reliable D call. The CDR3 runs to 15 residues. CDR1 and CDR2 from the germline V gene are LGHNA and YNFKEQ. The V end lost 0 bases, the J end lost 1 base, and 6 bases lay between the germline ends. CDR3 DNA sequence: TGTGCCAGCAGCCAAGATAATTGGAACACCGGGGAGCTGTTTTTT. Protein product: CASSQDNWNTGELFF.

This chain uses TRBV5-1 with TRBJ1-1, with 11 bases lining up with TRBD1. V was pared by 4 bases and J by 3 bases, with 5 bases of the junction left unmatched. CDR3 length: 15 residues. Germline V gives CDR1 SGHRS, CDR2 YFSETQ. The chain's CDR3 is CASSPEGQGDTEAFF. The CDR3 bases are TGCGCCAGCAGCCCGGAGGGACAGGGGGACACTGAAGCTTTCTTT. The whole variable domain, remainder taken from reference TRBV5-1 and TRBJ1-1, is KAGVTQTPRYLIKTRGQQVTLSCSPISGHRSVSWYQQTPGQGLQFLFEYFSETQRNKGNFPGRFSGRQFSNSRSEMNVSTLELGDSALYLCASSPEGQGDTEAFFGQGTRLTVV.

This chain joins TRBV10-3 and TRBJ2-3; tentative D call: TRBD2 (5 bases). Germline values: CDR1 ENHRY, CDR2 SYGVKD. The CDR3 sequence is 15 residues long. The V end lost 4 bases, the J end lost 4 bases, and 15 bases lay between the germline ends. The CDR3 nucleotides are TGTGCCATCAGTGGAGGTGGTAGCGCGGCAGATACGCAGTATTTT. The encoded protein is CAISGGGSAADTQYF.

This chain connects TRBV19 to TRBJ1-1, with TRBD1 matching 7 bases. In germline, CDR1 is LNHDA, CDR2 SQIVND (reference sequence). Trimming at V came to 4 bases and at J to 4 bases, leaving 12 bases not matched to a gene. This CDR3 is 16 amino acids long. CDR3 nucleotide sequence: TGTGCCAGTAGTACTTACCGCCGGGACAGATTCACTGAAGCTTTCTTT. The encoded protein is CASSTYRRDRFTEAFF.

The rearrangement uses TRBV27 and TRBJ2-3; 12 bases align to TRBD2. This CDR3 is 16 amino acids long. Germline V lookup: CDR1 MNHEY, CDR2 SMNVEV (reference sequence). V shed 5 bases and J 2 bases; nucleotides not matched to a gene: 5. The CDR3 sequence is CASSTTSGGPTDTQYF. The CDR3 nucleotides read TGTGCCAGCAGTACGACTAGCGGGGGCCCCACAGATACGCAGTATTTT.

The chain employs TRBV6-1 and TRBJ2-1, with 8 bases matching TRBD2. Germline lookup yields CDR1 MNHNS and CDR2 SASEGT. This CDR3 has 15 amino acids. Germline trimming cut 7 bases from V and 4 bases from J; bases unmatched to any gene: 9. This CDR3 is CASIPGGPIYNEQFF. The DNA for the CDR3 is TGTGCCAGCATCCCGGGGGGGCCTATATACAATGAGCAGTTCTTC.

The chain has TRBV5-6 and TRBJ2-5; 11 nucleotides line up with TRBD2. Germline V gene lookup returns CDR1 SGHDT and CDR2 YYEEEE. V lost 2 bases and J lost 0; bases outside the gene matches: 6. The CDR3 consists of 17 residues. The CDR3 DNA reads as TGTGCCAGCAGCTTCGGACTAGCGGGCGGGTACCAAGAGACCCAGTACTTC. This translates into CASSFGLAGGYQETQYF.

This chain links TRBV6-5 with TRBJ2-3, with D possibly being TRBD2 (6 bases). The CDR3 is 14 amino acids. Germline values: CDR1 MNHEY, CDR2 SVGAGI. V lost 0 bases to trimming and J lost 4 bases, with 8 bases between them. CDR3 in DNA: TGTGCCAGCAGTTACTCGACGGGGGCAGATACGCAGTATTTT. Its protein product is CASSYSTGADTQYF.

This clone was picked up one time. The genes are TRBV19 and TRBJ2-7; TRBD1 aligns across 7 bases. The CDR3 runs 13 residues. Germline values: CDR1 LNHDA, CDR2 SQIVND (reference sequence). Unmatched junction bases numbered 10, after V lost 10 bases and J lost 4 bases. The CDR3 nucleotides are TGTGCCACCCGGGGACAGAGACTGTACGAGCAGTACTTC. This codes for CATRGQRLYEQYF.

V usage is TRBV4-1 and J usage is TRBJ2-7; 7 bases are a match to TRBD1. The J segment lost 2 bases and the V segment lost 3 bases, leaving 13 bases of the junction unmatched. This CDR3 has 17 residues. Germline-derived CDR1 and CDR2 are MGHRA and YSYEKL. CDR3 DNA sequence: TGCGCCAGCAGCCAGGGTAATACAGGGGATATTGCCTACGAGCAGTACTTC. This encodes CASSQGNTGDIAYEQYF.

The chain employs TRBV11-2 and TRBJ1-3, with no clear D. There are 16 residues in the CDR3. Trimming removed 0 bases from V and 1 base from J, with 10 bases in between. Per the germline V gene, CDR1 is SGHAT and CDR2 is FQNNGV. This CDR3 is CASSLERRGSGNTIYF. The DNA of the CDR3 is TGTGCCAGCAGCTTAGAGCGGCGGGGATCTGGAAACACCATATATTTT.